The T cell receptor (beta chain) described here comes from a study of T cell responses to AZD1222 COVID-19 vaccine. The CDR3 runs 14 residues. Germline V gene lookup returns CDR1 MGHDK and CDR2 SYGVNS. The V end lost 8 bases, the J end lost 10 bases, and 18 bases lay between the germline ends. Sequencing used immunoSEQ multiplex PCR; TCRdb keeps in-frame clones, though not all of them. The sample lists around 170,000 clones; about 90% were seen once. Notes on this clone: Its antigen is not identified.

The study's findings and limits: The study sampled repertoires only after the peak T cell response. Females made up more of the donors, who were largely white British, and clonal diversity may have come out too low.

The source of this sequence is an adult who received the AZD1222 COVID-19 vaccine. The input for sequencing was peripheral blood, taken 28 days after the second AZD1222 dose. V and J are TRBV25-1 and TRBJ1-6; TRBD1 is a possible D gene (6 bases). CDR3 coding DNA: TGTGCCAGCCGAGAGAGGGGGTCAGGATCACCCCTCCACTTT. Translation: CASRERGSGSPLHF.